The clone carrying this T cell receptor beta chain was observed at least ten times. Its antigen is unidentified. This specimen belongs to a study of T-cell reconstitution after alpha-beta-depleted transplantation in children. Study results and caveats: Where some patients showed high TCRbeta diversity at day 60, it came from recipient T cells and thymic progenitors that had survived. Newly produced T cells mostly provided counts and TCRbeta diversity after one year, as hyperexpanded clones declined. The origin of alpha-beta T cells about two months after transplant was reportedly several hundred expanded graft clones.

The TCRbeta library incorporated unique molecular identifiers. TCRdb ran MiXCR on the PCR reads and lists one entry per CDR3 protein. The data contain tens of thousands of distinct CDR3 sequences, roughly 5.2% of them seen just once; the ten biggest clones take up 18%. Sequenced material: PBMCs, mostly from graft donor cells, taken 180 days after TCRalphabeta/CD19-depleted stem cell transplant. This TCR derives from a boy younger than two who had a stem cell transplant for acute myeloid leukemia, so the T cells may come from the graft donor.

DNA for the CDR3: TGCAGCGTTGACTTTAGGACGTTTAACACTGAAGCTTTCTTT. Amino acids: CSVDFRTFNTEAFF. The chain couples TRBV29-1 to TRBJ1-1; unclear D gene. The CDR3 covers 14 residues. V lost 3 bases and J lost 2, with 13 bases in between. Germline-derived CDR1 and CDR2 are SQVTM and ANQGSEA.